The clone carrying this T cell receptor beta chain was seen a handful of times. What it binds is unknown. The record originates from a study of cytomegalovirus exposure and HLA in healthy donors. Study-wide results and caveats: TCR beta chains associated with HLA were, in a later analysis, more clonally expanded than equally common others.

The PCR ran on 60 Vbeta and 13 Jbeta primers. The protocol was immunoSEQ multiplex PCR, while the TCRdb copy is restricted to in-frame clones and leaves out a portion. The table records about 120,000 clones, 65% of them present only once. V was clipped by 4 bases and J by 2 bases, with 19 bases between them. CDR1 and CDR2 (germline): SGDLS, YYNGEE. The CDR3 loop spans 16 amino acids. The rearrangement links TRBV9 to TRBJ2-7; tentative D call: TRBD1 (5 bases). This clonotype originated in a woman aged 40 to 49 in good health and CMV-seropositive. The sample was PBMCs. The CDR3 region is CASSPSGSFPPYEQYF. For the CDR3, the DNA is TGTGCCAGCAGCCCATCAGGGTCTTTCCCCCCCTACGAGCAGTACTTC. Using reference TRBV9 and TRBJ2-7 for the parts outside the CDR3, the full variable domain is DSGVTQTPKHLITATGQRVTLRCSPRSGDLSVYWYQQSLDQGLQFLIQYYNGEERAKGNILERFSAQQFPDLHSELNLSSLELGDSALYFCASSPSGSFPPYEQYFGPGTRLTVT.